The 23 T cell receptor beta chains below all came from one sample that was sequenced in a study of breast tumors, draining lymph nodes, adjacent tissues. The lymph nodes were axillary draining lymph nodes from breast cancer patients. TCRdb processed the multiplex PCR reads anew with MiXCR; each CDR3 protein has one entry. The table lists 200,000 to 300,000 distinct CDR3 sequences, roughly 30% of them singletons. The material sequenced was axillary lymph node tissue. The receptors were sampled from a female donor with breast cancer. Some clones in this sample may be carry-over from other donors' samples.

This clonotype was detected many times. The chain carries TRBV25-1 and TRBJ2-5, with D perhaps TRBD2 (5 bases). Germline-derived CDR1 and CDR2 are MGHDK and SYGVNS. The V gene lost 0 bases and the J gene lost 4 bases, with 9 bases spanning the gap. CDR3 length: 14 amino acids. The CDR3 DNA reads TGTGCCAGCAGTGAATATAAGGCGGGAGAGACCCAGTACTTC. This translates into CASSEYKAGETQYF.

The rearrangement joins TRBV30 to TRBJ2-3; no firm D call. Germline V gene sequence: CDR1 GTSNPN, CDR2 SVGIG (reference sequence). The CDR3 contains 14 residues. Deletions cut 2 bases from V and 5 bases from J, with 14 bases between. CDR3 DNA: TGTGCCTGGAGTATACGACGTTTGGGAGATACGCAGTATTTT. It is translated as CAWSIRRLGDTQYF.

There are many counts of this clonotype. The J gene is TRBJ2-1, the V gene TRBV9; 7 bases fit TRBD2. Per germline, CDR1 SGDLS and CDR2 YYNGEE. The CDR3 runs to 15 residues. The junction had 3 bases not matched to a gene; V was cut back by 3 bases and J by 0 bases. CDR3 residues: CASSGSSGSYNEQFF. CDR3 nucleotides: TGTGCCAGCAGCGGATCTAGCGGCTCCTACAATGAGCAGTTCTTC.

This clonotype was seen a few times. This sequence joins TRBV30 and TRBJ1-2, with D unclear. The CDR3 runs 14 residues. The germline gives CDR1 GTSNPN, CDR2 SVGIG (reference sequence). V lost 2 bases and J lost 5, with 15 bases in between. In DNA form, the CDR3 reads TGTGCCTGGAGTTTGGAGTTCCTCCTTTATGGCTACACCTTC. This translates into CAWSLEFLLYGYTF.

This chain joins TRBV29-1 and TRBJ2-7; a possible D gene is TRBD2 (6 bases). The CDR3 runs to 17 residues. The V and J ends lost 1 base and 3 bases respectively, with 22 bases between them. Germline loops: CDR1 SQVTM, CDR2 ANQGSEA. CDR3 protein: CSVEASSQVRGSYEQYF. CDR3 nucleotide sequence: TGCAGCGTTGAAGCCAGCAGCCAAGTCCGGGGGAGCTACGAGCAGTACTTC.

Note on this clonotype: One end of the junction does not line up with germline, which may come from a read error. This chain joins TRBV12-3 or TRBV12-4 and TRBJ2-5; TRBD1 or TRBD2 may be the D gene (5 bases each). The length of the CDR3 is 11 residues. CDR3 amino acids: CASSEGETHYF. The CDR3 DNA reads as TGTGCCAGCAGCGAAGGGGAGACCCATTACTTC.

This clonotype has a count of ten or more. V and J are TRBV2 and TRBJ2-5; TRBD2 aligns across 10 bases. Germline CDR1 is SNHLY and CDR2 is FYNNEI. This CDR3 contains 14 residues. J gave up 2 bases and V 6 bases, and 3 bases lay outside the gene matches. The CDR3 nucleotides read TGTGCCAGCAGCACGACTAGCGGGCAAGAGACCCAGTACTTC. It translates to CASSTTSGQETQYF.

This clonotype was recorded a few times. The junction does not match germline at one end; this may be a read error. This rearrangement joins TRBV6-2 or TRBV6-3 to TRBJ2-5; D ambiguous. The CDR3 has 12 amino acids. Per the germline V gene, CDR1 is MNHEY and CDR2 is SVGEGT. The CDR3 nucleotides are TGTGCCAGCAGTCACTCGACTGGGACCCAGTACTTC. Translated, it gives CASSHSTGTQYF.

This clonotype appeared many times. This chain connects TRBV7-3 to TRBJ2-1; D call uncertain. V was pared by 1 base and J by 0 bases, with 7 bases between. The CDR3 extends over 15 amino acids. Germline-derived CDR1 and CDR2 are SGHTA and FQGTGA. DNA of the CDR3: TGTGCCAGCAGCTTAAAGTGGAGCTCCTACAATGAGCAGTTCTTC. Its protein is CASSLKWSSYNEQFF.

This clonotype showed up many times. The chain recombines TRBV29-1 with TRBJ1-2; D remains unclear. V gave up 8 bases and J gave up 3 bases, with 13 bases separating them. Germline V lookup: CDR1 SQVTM, CDR2 ANQGSEA. This CDR3 has 12 residues. CDR3 amino acids: CSTDAGDYGYTF. The CDR3 nucleotides read TGCAGCACGGACGCGGGAGACTATGGCTACACCTTC. The variable domain in full, with the rest retrieved from reference TRBV29-1 and TRBJ1-2, is SAVISQKPSRDICQRGTSLTIQCQVDSQVTMMFWYRQQPGQSLTLIATANQGSEATYESGFVIDKFPISRPNLTFSTLTVSNMSPEDSSIYLCSTDAGDYGYTFGSGTRLTVV.

This clonotype was seen ten or more times. The chain is built from TRBV24-1 and TRBJ2-3; possible D gene TRBD2, 6 bases. Deletions cut 4 bases from V and 2 bases from J, with 9 bases between. The CDR3 is 14 residues long. The germline V gene has CDR1 KGHDR and CDR2 SFDVKD. The CDR3 DNA reads TGTGCCACCAGTGAACGGGACTTCACAGATACGCAGTATTTT. Translation: CATSERDFTDTQYF.

This clonotype was seen a handful of times. The chain is built from TRBV20-1 and TRBJ2-7; D possibly corresponds to TRBD2 (6 bases). The germline V gene has CDR1 DFQATT and CDR2 SNEGSKA (reference sequence). The CDR3 is 18 residues long. The V gene lost 5 bases and the J gene lost 3 bases, with 29 bases spanning the gap. CDR3 sequence reads: CSAGVGGGGALGYYEQYF. The CDR3 bases are TGCAGTGCTGGGGTGGGGGGAGGAGGGGCTTTAGGGTACTACGAGCAGTACTTC.

This clonotype was seen a handful of times. The chain couples TRBV5-1 to TRBJ1-2; 7 bases line up with TRBD1. Germline trimming cut 1 base from V and 6 bases from J; bases unmatched to any gene: 9. CDR1 is SGHRS, CDR2 YFSETQ, per germline. The length of the CDR3 is 15 residues. Here the CDR3 reads CASSLTGAGLDGYTF. CDR3 bases: TGCGCCAGCAGCTTGACAGGGGCAGGGCTAGATGGCTACACCTTC. Full variable domain (rest looked up from reference TRBV5-1 and TRBJ1-2): KAGVTQTPRYLIKTRGQQVTLSCSPISGHRSVSWYQQTPGQGLQFLFEYFSETQRNKGNFPGRFSGRQFSNSRSEMNVSTLELGDSALYLCASSLTGAGLDGYTFGSGTRLTVV.

About this clonotype itself: The junction differs from germline at one of its ends, possibly a read error. The rearrangement joins TRBV7-9 to TRBJ2-3; D call uncertain. The germline V gene has CDR1 SEHNR and CDR2 FQNEAQ (reference sequence). The CDR3 sequence is 15 residues long. CDR3 amino acids: CASSLKGWPTDTQYF. CDR3 coding DNA: TGTGCCAGCAGCTTAAAGGGATGGCCCACAGATACACAGTATTTT. Drawing the rest from reference TRBV7-9 and TRBJ2-3, the complete variable domain is DTGVSQNPRHKITKRGQNVTFRCDPISEHNRLYWYRQTLGQGPEFLTYFQNEAQLEKSRLLSDRFSAERPKGSFSTLEIQRTEQGDSAMYLCASSLKGWPTDTQYFGPGTRLTVL.

Notes on this clonotype: A read error may be the cause here, since a much bigger clone is one base away. The missing conserved phenylalanine or tryptophan at the end of this CDR3 makes a read error likely. CDR3 residues: CSTRDRDYEQYL. CDR3 bases: TGCAGTACTAGGGACAGGGACTACGAGCAGTACCTC. The J gene is TRBJ2-7, the V gene TRBV20-1, with 9 bases lining up with TRBD1. This CDR3 contains 12 residues. Germline CDR1 and CDR2: DFQATT and SNEGSKA (reference sequence).

V is TRBV12-3 or TRBV12-4 and J is TRBJ1-5, with D uncertain. Deletions cut 2 bases from V and 11 bases from J, with 13 bases between. The CDR3 runs 13 residues. The DNA of the CDR3 is TGTGCCAGCAGTTTATCGCGGGCGGGGACCCAGCATTTT. Its protein product is CASSLSRAGTQHF.

This clonotype has at least ten counts. The J gene is TRBJ2-5, the V gene TRBV9, with TRBD2 identical over 10 bases. This CDR3 has 14 amino acids. Germline-derived CDR1 and CDR2 are SGDLS and YYNGEE. V lost 3 bases, J lost 3 bases, and 2 bases stayed unmatched. The DNA of the CDR3 is TGTGCCAGCAGCGCCGGACTAGCGGAAGAGACCCAGTACTTC. This sequence encodes CASSAGLAEETQYF.

The sample holds many counts of this clonotype. The gene calls are TRBV7-9 and TRBJ2-5; TRBD1 is a possible D gene (6 bases). In germline, CDR1 is SEHNR, CDR2 FQNEAQ (reference sequence). V was clipped by 5 bases and J by 5 bases, with 15 bases between them. The CDR3 sequence is 14 residues long. The CDR3 nucleotides read TGTGCCAGCAGCCCAGTGGGGGCTGGGGAGACCCAGTACTTC. Amino acid sequence: CASSPVGAGETQYF.

This clonotype was counted ten times or more. V gene TRBV20-1 combines with J gene TRBJ2-7; 11 nucleotides agree with TRBD2. Germline CDR1 and CDR2: DFQATT and SNEGSKA (reference sequence). CDR3 length: 14 amino acids. Losses at the gene ends were 3 bases for V and 4 bases for J; bases not matched to a gene: 5. CDR3 sequence reads: CSASGTSGAYEQYF. DNA of the CDR3: TGCAGTGCTAGCGGGACTAGCGGAGCTTACGAGCAGTACTTC.

This clonotype showed up many times. V is TRBV12-3 or TRBV12-4 and J is TRBJ2-1, with TRBD2 matching over 7 bases. This CDR3 spans 14 amino acids. The V gene end was trimmed by 6 bases and the J gene end by 6 bases; junction bases not matched to a gene: 8. The CDR3 DNA is TGTGCCAGCAGCCTTAGCGGGTCTCGCAATGAGCAGTTCTTC. This sequence encodes CASSLSGSRNEQFF.

V is TRBV12-3 or TRBV12-4 and J is TRBJ2-5, with 8 nucleotides matching TRBD1. This CDR3 is built from 16 residues. The J segment lost 5 bases and the V segment lost 7 bases, leaving 15 bases of the junction unmatched. The chain's CDR3 is CASTPLTGARGETQYF. In DNA form, the CDR3 reads TGTGCCAGCACTCCTCTGACAGGGGCCCGCGGGGAGACCCAGTACTTC.

This clonotype was counted at least ten times. The chain links TRBV2 to TRBJ2-2; 10 bases fit TRBD2. CDR1 is SNHLY, CDR2 FYNNEI, per germline. CDR3 length: 16 residues. The trim removed 6 bases at V and 5 bases at J, leaving 9 bases unmatched. The DNA for the CDR3 is TGTGCCAGCAGGGAGTCTAGCGGGGGCAAGACCGGGGAGCTGTTTTTT. Translating gives CASRESSGGKTGELFF.

This clonotype was counted at least ten times. This rearrangement joins TRBV7-8 to TRBJ2-2, with 10 positions matching TRBD2. Per germline, CDR1 SGHVS and CDR2 FQNEAQ. With V trimmed by 6 bases and J by 4 bases, 11 bases remained unmatched. This CDR3 region has 17 residues. Here the CDR3 DNA reads TGTGCCAGCAGTGCTACCGAGCGGGAGGGGGGCACCGGGGAGCTGTTTTTT. Its translation: CASSATEREGGTGELFF.